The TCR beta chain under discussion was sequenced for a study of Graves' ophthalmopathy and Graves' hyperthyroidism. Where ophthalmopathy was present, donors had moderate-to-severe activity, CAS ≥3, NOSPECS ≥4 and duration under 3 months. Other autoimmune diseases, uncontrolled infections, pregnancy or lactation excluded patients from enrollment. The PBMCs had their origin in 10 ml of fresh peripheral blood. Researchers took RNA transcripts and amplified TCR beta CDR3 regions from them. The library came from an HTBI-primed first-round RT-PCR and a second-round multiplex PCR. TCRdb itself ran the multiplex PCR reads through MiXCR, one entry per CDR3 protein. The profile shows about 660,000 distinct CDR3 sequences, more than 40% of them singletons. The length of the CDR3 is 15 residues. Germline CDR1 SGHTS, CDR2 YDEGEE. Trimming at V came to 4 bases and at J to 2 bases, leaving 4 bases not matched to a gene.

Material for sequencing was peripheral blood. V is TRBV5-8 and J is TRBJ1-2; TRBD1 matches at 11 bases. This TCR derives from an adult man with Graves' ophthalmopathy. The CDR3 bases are TGTGCCAGCAGCCAAAGGGACAGGGGGAACTATGGCTACACCTTC. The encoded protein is CASSQRDRGNYGYTF.